Listed below are T cell receptor beta chains from one sample, sequenced in a study of response to subunit inactivated influenza vaccine. Using its own MiXCR run on the RT-PCR reads, TCRdb lists one record per CDR3 protein. This table holds roughly 500,000 distinct CDR3 sequences, approximately 15% found once. The sequences come from CD4+ T cells sorted from PBMCs, collected less than 30 months after vaccination. These receptors all come from a man aged 50 to 69 who received an inactivated influenza vaccine. CDR3s include the opening cysteine and the closing phenylalanine or tryptophan. The order of the fields is CDR3 DNA, CDR3 protein, V gene, D gene, J gene, clone size. A D gene is named only where the DNA matches it firmly. The size entry is marked missing in some rows and otherwise reads once, few, many or a size class.

TGTGCCAGCAGCTTAGGGACGTCACTTAGGGCCCAGTACTTC CASSLGTSLRAQYF TRBV7-2 - TRBJ2-5 -
TGTGCCAGCAGCTACCGGACAGGGGCGGCCGAGCAGTACTTC CASSYRTGAAEQYF TRBV4-2 TRBD1 TRBJ2-7 many
TGTGCCAGCAGCCCCCGTGGGGACGGGGAGCAGTTCTTC CASSPRGDGEQFF TRBV11-2 - TRBJ2-1 few
TGCAGTGCTAGAGGAGTTCACTCGGGCACTGAAGCTTTCTTT CSARGVHSGTEAFF TRBV20-1 - TRBJ1-1 few
TGTGCCAGCTCACCCCTTGCGGGGGCCTATAATTCACCCCTCCACTTT CASSPLAGAYNSPLHF TRBV18 - TRBJ1-6 -
TGTGCCAGCAGCTTAGTCCGGACAGGGCGACACGAGCAGTACTTC CASSLVRTGRHEQYF TRBV11-2 TRBD1 TRBJ2-7 -
TGCAGCGTTAGAGGGAACTACGGGGAGCAGTACTTC CSVRGNYGEQYF TRBV29-1 - TRBJ2-7 few
TGTGCCAGCAGCGATCGTGCAGCGGGAGGGCCAAACGGGGAGCTGTTTTTT CASSDRAAGGPNGELFF TRBV9 TRBD2 TRBJ2-2 few
TGTGCCAGCAGGACCGGGACAGGTTACACCGGGGAGCTGTTTTTT CASRTGTGYTGELFF TRBV12-3/TRBV12-4 TRBD1 TRBJ2-2 -
TGTGCCAGCAGCCCCCCCGACTGGAACACTGAAGCTTTCTTT CASSPPDWNTEAFF TRBV7-9 - TRBJ1-1 few
TGTGCCACCGCGGACAGGGGCGGCCTCTCCTACAATGAGCAGTTCTTC CATADRGGLSYNEQFF TRBV24-1 TRBD1 TRBJ2-1 few
TGCGCCAGCAGCCAAGATCAGACAGAATGGGTGAACACTGAAGCTTTCTTT CASSQDQTEWVNTEAFF TRBV4-1 - TRBJ1-1 many
TGTGCCAGCAGCGCAGCTTTGATACCCTACGAGCAGTACTTC CASSAALIPYEQYF TRBV11-2 - TRBJ2-7 many
TGTGCCAGCAGTTTTGACTTTGGCTACACCTTC CASSFDFGYTF TRBV12-3/TRBV12-4 - TRBJ1-2 few
TGTGCCAGCAGCGTAGGCCAGGGGAACTATGGCTACACCTTC CASSVGQGNYGYTF TRBV9 - TRBJ1-2 many
TGTGCCAGCAGCCCCCATGTGGAGACAGATACGCAGTATTTT CASSPHVETDTQYF TRBV7-8 - TRBJ2-3 -
TGTGCCAGCAGCGACAGGGGCGAGGGAGAGACCCAGTACTTC CASSDRGEGETQYF TRBV21-1 - TRBJ2-5 -
TGTGCCAGCAGCTTGTGGGACAGGGGCCATCTTTCCAATGAGCAGTTCTTC CASSLWDRGHLSNEQFF TRBV5-5 TRBD1 TRBJ2-1 -
TGTGCCACCAGTGTTCAAACCAATGAGCAGTTCTTC CATSVQTNEQFF TRBV24-1 - TRBJ2-1 few
TGTGCCAGCAGCCAAATCCAGGGGGCGCGGGAGCTGTTTTTT CASSQIQGARELFF TRBV3-1 TRBD1 TRBJ2-2 -
TGTGCCAGCAGCGCTCATGGCTACGAGCAGTACTTC CASSAHGYEQYF TRBV12-3/TRBV12-4 - TRBJ2-7 many
TGTGCCTGGAGAGATTACAGGGTTATGAACACTGAAGCTTTCTTT CAWRDYRVMNTEAFF TRBV30 - TRBJ1-1 few
TGTGCCAGCAGCCACCAGGGTGGGGGCTACGAGCAGTACTTC CASSHQGGGYEQYF TRBV3-1 - TRBJ2-7 few
TGTGCCAGCAGCCGGGCTACGGACAGGGCGGCCACTGAAGCTTTCTTT CASSRATDRAATEAFF TRBV4-2 TRBD1 TRBJ1-1 -
TGCAGTGCTAGAACTAGCGGGAGGCCCACAGATACGCAGTATTTT CSARTSGRPTDTQYF TRBV20-1 TRBD2 TRBJ2-3 -
TGTGCCAGCAGCCCGAGGACTAGCGGGAGTTTCACAGATACGCAGTATTTT CASSPRTSGSFTDTQYF TRBV11-2 TRBD2 TRBJ2-3 -
TGCAGCGCTACGCGGGGGCCGAACACTGAAGCTTTCTTT CSATRGPNTEAFF TRBV29-1 - TRBJ1-1 few
TGTGCCAGCAGTTACATCCCCCCGGGACTAGCGGGAGGTCCCCCCCGGGAGACCCAGTACTTC CASSYIPPGLAGGPPRETQYF TRBV6-2/TRBV6-3 TRBD2 TRBJ2-5 few
TGCAGTGCTAGGGACGGCCGGCGGGCCCAGTACTTC CSARDGRRAQYF TRBV20-1 - TRBJ2-5 -
TGTGCCAGCAGGCCCGGGGGTCTCAATGAGCAGTTCTTC CASRPGGLNEQFF TRBV12-3/TRBV12-4 - TRBJ2-1 many
TGCGCCAGCAGAGGTGGGACAGGAATAATGGAGACCCAGTACTTC CASRGGTGIMETQYF TRBV5-1 TRBD1 TRBJ2-5 -
TGTGCCAGCAGCCAAAGGGCTAGCGGGAGACGAGAGACCCAGTACTTC CASSQRASGRRETQYF TRBV3-1 TRBD2 TRBJ2-5 -
TGCGCCAGCAGCTTGGAGAGCTCACCCCTCCACTTT CASSLESSPLHF TRBV5-1 - TRBJ1-6 -
TGTGCCAGCAGTCGGACTAGCGGGAAATACGAGCAGTACTTC CASSRTSGKYEQYF TRBV14 TRBD2 TRBJ2-7 few
TGTGCCAGCAGCGTAGGAGGCCGGGATTCTGAGCAGTTCTTC CASSVGGRDSEQFF TRBV9 - TRBJ2-1 -
TGCGCCAGCAGCCAGACCGGGGGGGCAACGGAGACCCAGTACTTC CASSQTGGATETQYF TRBV4-3 TRBD2 TRBJ2-5 many
TGCAGCGTTACGCCAGGGACTAGCAGGGGGGATACGCAGTATTTT CSVTPGTSRGDTQYF TRBV29-1 TRBD2 TRBJ2-3 -
TGTGCCAGCAGGGCTCGGACGGAGAATTCACCCCTCCACTTT CASRARTENSPLHF TRBV12-3/TRBV12-4 - TRBJ1-6 -
TGTGCCAGCAGCTTAGCCGCAGGGGGGTCCTACGAGCAGTACTTC CASSLAAGGSYEQYF TRBV11-1 - TRBJ2-7 many
TGTGCCAGCAGCTTTCGGGGTAGCGGGCCTAACCCCTACGAGCAGTACTTC CASSFRGSGPNPYEQYF TRBV7-2 TRBD2 TRBJ2-7 -
TGTGCCACCAGTGACAGGGGGCCAGGAGAGACCCAGTACTTC CATSDRGPGETQYF TRBV24-1 TRBD1 TRBJ2-5 -
TGCAGTGCTAGGACCCAGGGACTCAATTCCTACAATGAGCAGTTCTTC CSARTQGLNSYNEQFF TRBV20-1 - TRBJ2-1 many
TGCGCCAGCAGCACCCGGGCCGCTCAGGGGGCCAACGTCCTGACTTTC CASSTRAAQGANVLTF TRBV5-1 - TRBJ2-6 few
TGTGCCAGCAGGCGGAGGACAGGGGAGAACACTGAAGCTTTCTTT CASRRRTGENTEAFF TRBV2 TRBD1 TRBJ1-1 few
TGCAGCGTCGCAAGGGGGCAAAATACGCAGTATTTT CSVARGQNTQYF TRBV29-1 TRBD1 TRBJ2-3 few
TGTGCCAGCAGCTTATGTTTCGAGCTCTGCTACAATGAGCAGTTCTTC CASSLCFELCYNEQFF TRBV7-9 - TRBJ2-1 few
TGCGCCAGCAGCTTGGGGACTCTCTTCTACAATGAGCAGTTCTTC CASSLGTLFYNEQFF TRBV5-1 - TRBJ2-1 -
TGTGCCAGCAGTCCCGCGTATTACGAGCAGTACTTC CASSPAYYEQYF TRBV2 - TRBJ2-7 -
TGCGCCAGCAGAATTGGGCTAGCCAATGAGCAGTTCTTC CASRIGLANEQFF TRBV5-1 - TRBJ2-1 few
TGTGCCAGCAGCTTACTCTCCCCTGATGAGCAGTACTTC CASSLLSPDEQYF TRBV7-9 - TRBJ2-7 many
TGTGCCAGCAGTTTAGCCGGACTAGCGAGGGAGACCCAGTACTTC CASSLAGLARETQYF TRBV28 TRBD2 TRBJ2-5 -
TGTGCCAGCAGCTCCGCAAAAGACTATGGCTACACCTTC CASSSAKDYGYTF TRBV6-2/TRBV6-3 - TRBJ1-2 -
TGCAGCGTTGAGGAACAGATGAACACTGAAGCTTTCTTT CSVEEQMNTEAFF TRBV29-1 - TRBJ1-1 many
TGTGCCAGCAGGACCGGGACAGGGGCAGATACGCAGTATTTT CASRTGTGADTQYF TRBV7-2 TRBD1 TRBJ2-3 few
TGCAGCGTTGCGCCCCTTTCAAAAGAGACCCAGTACTTC CSVAPLSKETQYF TRBV29-1 - TRBJ2-5 few
TGTGCCAGCAGCCAAAGTCCTTGGGAGACTAGCGGGACCGGGGAGCTGTTTTTT CASSQSPWETSGTGELFF TRBV4-2 TRBD2 TRBJ2-2 many
TGCGCCAGCAGCTTCGGGCGCCTCGGAGAGACCCAGTACTTC CASSFGRLGETQYF TRBV5-1 - TRBJ2-5 few
TGTGCCAGCAGTTCCGGAGGACAGGACGGCTATGGCTACACCTTC CASSSGGQDGYGYTF TRBV28 TRBD1 TRBJ1-2 -
TGTGCCAGCAGTAGGGCAGGGGGCGCGGGAGAGCAGTACTTC CASSRAGGAGEQYF TRBV12-3/TRBV12-4 TRBD1 TRBJ2-7 few